The rows below give T cell receptor beta chains drawn from one sample of a study of cytomegalovirus exposure and HLA in healthy donors. Method: immunoSEQ multiplex PCR; TCRdb's copy keeps in-frame clones and lacks some. Of around 53,000 clones in the sample, 82% were seen once. The sequencing sample was made of PBMCs. Receptors originate from a man aged 25 to 40 in good health and CMV-seronegative. The CDR3 runs from the conserved cysteine through the conserved F or W. Each record gives: J gene, clone size, V gene, D gene, CDR3 DNA, CDR3 protein. A D gene is named only where the DNA matches it firmly. Clone size, where shown, is once, few, many, or a class for clones that have expanded.

TRBJ1-2,.,TRBV28,.,TGTGCCAGCATCCGCCGGAGCGGAGGCTACACCTTC,CASIRRSGGYTF
TRBJ2-2,few,TRBV27,TRBD1,TGTGCCAGCAGAAAGGACAGGGAAGGCACCGGGGAGCTGTTTTTT,CASRKDREGTGELFF
TRBJ1-2,.,TRBV7-2,.,TGTGCCAGCAGCTTTGGCGGGGCTAACTATGGCTACACCTTC,CASSFGGANYGYTF
TRBJ2-1,.,TRBV6-1,TRBD2,TGTGCCAGCAGTGAGGGGTGGCTAGCGGGAGGGGGCAATGAGCAGTTCTTC,CASSEGWLAGGGNEQFF
TRBJ2-5,.,TRBV29-1,TRBD2,TGCAGCGTTTTTACTAGCGGGAGGGATCGGGAGACCCAGTACTTC,CSVFTSGRDRETQYF
TRBJ1-5,.,TRBV28,TRBD1,TGTGCCAGCAGCGATCCTCCAGGGGGCCTCCAGCATTTT,CASSDPPGGLQHF
TRBJ2-5,.,TRBV19,.,TGTGCCAGTAGTATAGGCGGGGTGGGGGAGACCCAGTACTTC,CASSIGGVGETQYF
TRBJ2-2,few,TRBV30,.,TGTGCCTGCCCCCTACGATTCGGGGAGCTGTTTTTT,CACPLRFGELFF
TRBJ1-4,.,TRBV30,TRBD1,TGTGCCTGGACTCCCCCGGGACAGCTTAATGAAAAACTGTTTTTT,CAWTPPGQLNEKLFF
TRBJ1-4,.,TRBV7-8,TRBD1,TGTGCCAGCAGCGGACGGGACAGGGTAATGGATGAAAAACTGTTTTTT,CASSGRDRVMDEKLFF
TRBJ2-6,few,TRBV7-9,.,TGTGCCAGCAGCTTAGCGACTGGCAGGGCTGGGGCCAACGTCCTGACTTTC,CASSLATGRAGANVLTF
TRBJ2-2,.,TRBV29-1,TRBD1,TGCAGCGTTTTCTTGGGGGACAGGAACACCGGGGAGCTGTTTTTT,CSVFLGDRNTGELFF
TRBJ2-1,.,TRBV28,TRBD2,TGTGCCAGCGAGTACGGGGGGACCGCAAATGAGCAGTTCTTC,CASEYGGTANEQFF
TRBJ1-1,.,TRBV29-1,.,TGCAGCGGGATGGACAGCTTGAGCACTGAAGCTTTCTTT,CSGMDSLSTEAFF
TRBJ1-1,.,TRBV5-4,.,TGTGCCAGCAGCCGGGGGGGGAGCGCTGAAGCTTTCTTT,CASSRGGSAEAFF
TRBJ2-7,.,TRBV7-9,.,TGTGCCAGCAGCTTAGCCGCCGCCAGGGGCTGGTACGAGCAGTACTTC,CASSLAAARGWYEQYF
TRBJ2-5,.,TRBV2,.,TGTGCCAGCAGTCCAAACCTCCTAGCCCAAGAGACCCAGTACTTC,CASSPNLLAQETQYF
TRBJ2-4,few,TRBV10-3,TRBD2,TGTGCCATCAGTGCAAACCCCGGGACTAGCGGCGACATTCAGTACTTC,CAISANPGTSGDIQYF
TRBJ2-3,.,TRBV18,TRBD1,TGTGCCAGCTCCACGATGGAGACAGGGAAGGTGTGGGGCACAGATACGCAGTATTTT,CASSTMETGKVWGTDTQYF
TRBJ2-7,.,TRBV29-1,TRBD2,TGCAGCGTTGAAGATGGAGCGGGAGGGGCCCCTTACGAGCAGTACTTC,CSVEDGAGGAPYEQYF
TRBJ2-1,.,TRBV27,TRBD2,TGTGCCAGCAGGGGACTAGCGGGAGGTCAAGGCTCCTACAATGAGCAGTTCTTC,CASRGLAGGQGSYNEQFF
TRBJ2-1,.,TRBV6-1,TRBD2,TGTGCCAGCAGTGGGGGGACTAGCGGGTTCAATGAGCAGTTCTTC,CASSGGTSGFNEQFF